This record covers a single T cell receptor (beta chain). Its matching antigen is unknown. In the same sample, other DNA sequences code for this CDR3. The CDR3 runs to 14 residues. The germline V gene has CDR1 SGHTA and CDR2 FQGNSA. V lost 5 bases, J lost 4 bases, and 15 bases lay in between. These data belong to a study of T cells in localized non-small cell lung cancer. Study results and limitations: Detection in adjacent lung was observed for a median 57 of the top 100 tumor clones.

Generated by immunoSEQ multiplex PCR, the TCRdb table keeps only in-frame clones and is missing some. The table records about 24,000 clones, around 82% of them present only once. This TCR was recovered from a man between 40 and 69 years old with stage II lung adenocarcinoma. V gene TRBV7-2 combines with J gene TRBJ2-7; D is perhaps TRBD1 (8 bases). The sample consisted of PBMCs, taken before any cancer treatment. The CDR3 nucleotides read TGTGCCAGCAGCAGTACAGGGGGGGTGTACGAGCAGTACTTC. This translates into CASSSTGGVYEQYF.